This TCR beta chain was profiled in a study of Graves' ophthalmopathy and Graves' hyperthyroidism. Study-level points and caveats: Blood samples also showed most expanded thyroid clonotypes exceeding 0.001 frequency.

Amplified TCR beta CDR3 regions were obtained using RNA transcripts as template. Amplification began with first-round RT-PCR using HTBI primers, then second-round multiplex PCR was performed. In TCRdb, the multiplex PCR reads were re-called with MiXCR into one record per CDR3 protein. The table has around 670,000 distinct CDR3 sequences, 40% seen once; the top ten hold approximately 43%. In its sample, this clonotype was seen a few times. Its specificity is unknown. PBMCs originated in approximately 9.2 ml of fresh peripheral blood. The sequencing sample was made of peripheral blood. This clonotype was obtained from an adult man with Graves' ophthalmopathy.

The CDR3 sequence is CASSLATPGEKLFF. Written as DNA, the CDR3 is TGTGCCAGCAGCTTGGCCACACCGGGTGAAAAACTGTTTTTT. This rearrangement joins TRBV5-5 to TRBJ1-4; D remains ambiguous. The germline CDR1 and CDR2 sequences are SGHKS and YYEKEE (reference sequence). The V and J ends lost 0 bases and 7 bases respectively, with 10 bases between them. The CDR3 has 14 amino acids.